This entry is about one T cell receptor beta chain. This sample was included in a study of control samples from healthy donors and cancer patients. Some clones are missing from TCRdb's copy, which holds only in-frame ones; the method was immunoSEQ multiplex PCR. In the table there are 120,000 or so clones, over 75% of which are singletons. In germline, CDR1 is SGDLS, CDR2 YYNGEE. Trimming removed 3 bases at V and 9 bases at J, with 10 bases between. This CDR3 is 12 amino acids long. This chain links TRBV9 with TRBJ2-1, with unresolved D. Source material: blood. The sequence was collected from a young man in good health. DNA of the CDR3: TGTGCCAGCAGCGCATCTAGTGGTGAGCAGTTCTTC. It is translated as CASSASSGEQFF.